These 20 T cell receptor beta chains were sequenced from one sample in a study of monozygotic twins with inflammatory bowel disease. After re-calling the 5' RACE reads, TCRdb lists one entry per CDR3 protein, DNA absent. The sample table includes about 300,000 distinct CDR3 sequences. Sequenced input: blood. The receptors stem from a human donor with ulcerative colitis or Crohn's disease, or a healthy co-twin of an affected twin (not recorded which).

The rearrangement links TRBV18 to TRBJ1-6; TCRdb's D call of TRBD1 is untestable without DNA. The CDR3 loop spans 13 amino acids. Germline lookup yields CDR1 KGHSH and CDR2 LQKENI. The CDR3 here is CASSRQDNSPLHF.

V usage is TRBV6-6 and J usage is TRBJ1-5; TCRdb outputs TRBD1, but without DNA this stays unchecked. From germline, CDR1 is MNHNY and CDR2 SVGAGI (reference sequence). This CDR3 is built from 14 residues. The CDR3 here is CASSTRTGGQPQHF.

This chain connects TRBV20-1 to TRBJ1-6; TCRdb designates TRBD1, a call that cannot be tested without DNA. The CDR3 covers 14 residues. Germline V CDR1 and CDR2: DFQATT, SNEGSKA (reference sequence). This CDR3 is CSARDRGDGSPLHF.

The chain employs TRBV6-5 and TRBJ2-7; TCRdb's D call, TRBD1, is unchecked because there is no DNA. The V gene's germline CDR1 is MNHEY and CDR2 SVGAGI. CDR3 size: 14 residues. The CDR3 here is CASSYARQTYEQYF.

This rearrangement joins TRBV7-2 to TRBJ2-2; there is no DNA to check the TCRdb D call of TRBD1. CDR1 is SGHTA and CDR2 is FQGNSA in the germline V gene. The CDR3 covers 16 residues. The CDR3 here is CASSLVGTGGSGELFF.

The chain is built from TRBV5-4 and TRBJ1-6; TCRdb's D gene call, TRBD1, goes unchecked for lack of DNA. This CDR3 contains 16 residues. The V gene's germline CDR1 is SGHNT and CDR2 YYREEE (reference sequence). CDR3 in amino acids: CASSWTRDRVNSPLHF. Filled out from reference TRBV5-4 and TRBJ1-6, the complete variable domain reads ETGVTQSPTHLIKTRGQQVTLRCSSQSGHNTVSWYQQALGQGPQFIFQYYREEENGRGNFPPRFSGLQFPNYSSELNVNALELDDSALYLCASSWTRDRVNSPLHFGNGTRLTVT.

The chain recombines TRBV20-1 with TRBJ1-5; the TRBD1 assignment by TCRdb is unverifiable without DNA. Per the germline V gene, CDR1 is DFQATT and CDR2 is SNEGSKA (reference sequence). The CDR3 contains 15 residues. The CDR3 loop reads CSAGPPSGVNQPQHF.

The rearrangement links TRBV6-5 to TRBJ1-1. The germline CDR1 and CDR2 sequences are MNHEY and SVGAGI. CDR3 length equals 15 residues. The CDR3 here is CASSYLGFRYTEAFF.

This chain links TRBV4-3 with TRBJ2-7; TCRdb selects TRBD2, and the lack of DNA leaves this call unchecked. The CDR3 spans 14 residues. Germline-derived CDR1 and CDR2 are LGHNA and YSLEER. This CDR3 reads CASSQDPGPYEQYF.

CDR3: CASSLSPSGAYGELFF. This rearrangement joins TRBV12-3 or TRBV12-4 to TRBJ2-2; TCRdb's D call of TRBD2 is untestable without DNA. CDR3 length: 16 residues.

The CDR3 loop is CSASVSAISGYGYTF. The chain recombines TRBV20-1 with TRBJ1-2. The CDR3 runs 15 residues. Germline CDR1 and CDR2: DFQATT and SNEGSKA (reference sequence).

The V and J genes are TRBV11-2 and TRBJ2-2; TCRdb calls TRBD1, which cannot be checked without DNA. The length of the CDR3 is 18 residues. Germline CDR1 is SGHAT and CDR2 is FQNNGV. CDR3 loop: CASSLVGSGRTFTGELFF.

The chain carries TRBV18 and TRBJ1-6. Germline V CDR1 and CDR2: KGHSH, LQKENI. The CDR3 consists of 15 residues. The chain's CDR3 is CASSLGGVDNSPLHF. The variable domain in full, with the rest retrieved from reference TRBV18 and TRBJ1-6, is NAGVMQNPRHLVRRRGQEARLRCSPMKGHSHVYWYRQLPEEGLKFMVYLQKENIIDESGMPKERFSAEFPKEGPSILRIQQVVRGDSAAYFCASSLGGVDNSPLHFGNGTRLTVT.

The rearrangement uses TRBV29-1 and TRBJ1-1; the TRBD1 assignment by TCRdb is unverifiable without DNA. CDR3 size: 14 residues. In germline, CDR1 is SQVTM, CDR2 ANQGSEA. The CDR3 loop reads CSVERQVRNTEAFF. The full variable domain, with the rest looked up from reference TRBV29-1 and TRBJ1-1, is SAVISQKPSRDICQRGTSLTIQCQVDSQVTMMFWYRQQPGQSLTLIATANQGSEATYESGFVIDKFPISRPNLTFSTLTVSNMSPEDSSIYLCSVERQVRNTEAFFGQGTRLTVV.

CDR3: CASSWGQLDTEAFF. The chain uses TRBV5-1 and TRBJ1-1; TCRdb indicates TRBD1, and absent DNA this call remains unverified. CDR1 is SGHRS and CDR2 is YFSETQ in the germline V gene. This CDR3 comprises 14 residues.

The genes are TRBV20-1 and TRBJ2-2; TCRdb proposes TRBD2, but this gene call is untestable without DNA. There are 15 residues in the CDR3. Germline values: CDR1 DFQATT, CDR2 SNEGSKA (reference sequence). The CDR3 loop is CSARIQGVSPGELFF.

The chain couples TRBV9 to TRBJ2-7. Per the germline V gene, CDR1 is SGDLS and CDR2 is YYNGEE. The CDR3 runs 14 residues. The CDR3 is CASSVDGNSYEQYF.

The rearrangement uses TRBV5-1 and TRBJ2-1; the TCRdb D gene call, TRBD2, has no DNA to confirm it. Germline assignment: CDR1 SGHRS and CDR2 YFSETQ. This CDR3 contains 15 residues. CDR3 amino acids: CASSFTSGGAYEQFF.

The chain recombines TRBV7-3 with TRBJ2-5; TCRdb's assignment of TRBD1 cannot be checked, as there is no DNA. The CDR3 extends over 17 amino acids. The germline gives CDR1 SGHTA, CDR2 FQGTGA. The CDR3 protein is CASSFLGGNLLGETQYF.

The CDR3 here is CASSSTSGGVYEQYF. The chain couples TRBV7-2 to TRBJ2-7; the TCRdb call, TRBD2, lacks DNA for checking. CDR1 and CDR2 (germline): SGHTA, FQGNSA. The CDR3 loop spans 15 amino acids.